This T cell receptor beta chain was captured in a study of cytomegalovirus exposure and HLA in healthy donors. Overall study results and limits: With DRB1 most and HLA-C fewest, TCR association rates differed between HLA loci in a later analysis. Most TCR beta V segments were productive about 87% or about 30% of the time in an earlier analysis.

Healthy bone marrow donors made up the cohort. The PCR made use of 60 Vbeta and 13 Jbeta primers. The data were produced by immunoSEQ multiplex PCR, yet TCRdb's version contains in-frame clones alone and is incomplete. The profile shows about 110,000 clones, roughly 80% of them singletons. Germline V lookup: CDR1 MNHNS, CDR2 SASEGT. Trimming cost V 8 bases and J 3 bases, with 17 bases left between them. The CDR3 is made up of 15 amino acids. As for this clone: Its antigen is undetermined.

Specimen: PBMCs. The gene calls are TRBV6-1 and TRBJ1-3; D perhaps matches TRBD1 (5 bases). The origin of this receptor is a female donor in good health and CMV-seropositive. CDR3 nucleotides: TGTGCCAGCCGATCGGGGGGGTTCGATGGAAACACCATATATTTT. It translates to CASRSGGFDGNTIYF.